These 30 T cell receptor beta chains were all obtained from the same sample, sequenced in a study of OX40 agonist ivuxolimab in advanced cancers. TCRdb's table, derived via immunoSEQ multiplex PCR, lists solely in-frame clones and lacks some. Among around 140,000 clones listed, about 93% were seen once. Source: CD4+ or CD8+ T cells sorted from blood, taken in a trial of the OX40 agonist ivuxolimab. Receptors were obtained from an adult with an advanced solid tumor such as melanoma, head and neck, liver or kidney cancer.

About this clone itself: One end of the junction does not line up with germline, which may come from a read error. V is TRBV28 and J is TRBJ2-7; D not certain. The germline gives CDR1 MDHEN, CDR2 SYDVKM. This CDR3 spans 13 amino acids. CDR3 region: CASSLRLHYEQCF. CDR3 DNA: TGTGCCAGCAGTTTGAGACTCCACTACGAGCAGTGCTTC.

The rearrangement uses TRBV15 and TRBJ2-2, with D uncertain. Germline CDR1 is LNHNV and CDR2 is YYDKDF (reference sequence). This CDR3 region has 16 residues. Deletions cut 0 bases from V and 4 bases from J, with 12 bases between. The CDR3 here is CATSRDLVGSTGELFF. CDR3 coding DNA: TGTGCCACCAGCAGAGATTTGGTTGGCAGCACCGGGGAGCTGTTTTTT.

This chain connects TRBV10-3 to TRBJ2-1, with TRBD1 as a possible D gene (6 bases). The CDR3 sequence is 15 residues long. Trimming pared 5 bases from V and 6 bases from J, leaving 17 bases between. Germline CDR1 reads ENHRY; CDR2 reads SYGVKD. The CDR3 reads CAISPLGGWGNEQFF. CDR3 nucleotide sequence: TGTGCCATCAGTCCTCTAGGGGGTTGGGGCAATGAGCAGTTCTTC.

V is TRBV10-3 and J is TRBJ2-3, with TRBD1 matching 12 bases. The junction had 16 bases not matched to a gene; V was cut back by 11 bases and J by 10 bases. Germline CDR1 ENHRY, CDR2 SYGVKD. CDR3 length equals 15 residues. The CDR3 coding sequence is TGTGCCGCCTGCCCCCCGGGACAGGGGGCTTCGGCGCAGTATTTT. Amino acid sequence: CAACPPGQGASAQYF.

This CDR3 reads CATSRDPGSYNEQFF. The CDR3, as DNA: TGTGCCACCAGCAGAGATCCGGGCAGTTACAATGAGCAGTTCTTC. The rearrangement uses TRBV15 and TRBJ2-1; D remains unclear. This CDR3 has 15 residues. CDR1 and CDR2 (germline): LNHNV, YYDKDF (reference sequence). Trimming removed 0 bases at V and 4 bases at J, with 10 bases between.

This chain uses TRBV5-1 with TRBJ2-3; 11 nucleotides match TRBD2. The CDR3 runs 16 residues. The germline CDR1 and CDR2 sequences are SGHRS and YFSETQ. V lost 4 bases to trimming and J lost 3 bases; unmatched junction nucleotides: 7. The CDR3 loop reads CASSLRLAGLTDTQYF. DNA for the CDR3: TGCGCCAGCAGCCTACGACTAGCGGGACTGACAGATACGCAGTATTTT.

The chain has TRBV28 and TRBJ1-1; D is uncertain. Germline assignment: CDR1 MDHEN and CDR2 SYDVKM. With 8 bases removed from V and 7 bases from J, the gap between germline ends came to 11 bases. This CDR3 has 11 residues. The CDR3 region is CASASGFEAFF. The CDR3 nucleotides read TGTGCCAGCGCTTCAGGATTTGAAGCTTTCTTT.

The chain joins TRBV6-5 to TRBJ2-5; TRBD2 agrees at 9 bases. Germline loops: CDR1 MNHEY, CDR2 SVGAGI. Germline trimming cut 5 bases from V and 6 bases from J; bases unmatched to any gene: 4. The CDR3 runs 13 residues. The CDR3 spells CASSGTSRQTQYF. As DNA, the CDR3 is TGTGCCAGCAGTGGGACTAGCAGGCAGACCCAGTACTTC.

J is TRBJ2-3 and V is TRBV15, with 13 bases identical to TRBD2. The CDR3 totals 17 residues. V lost 3 bases, J lost 2 bases, and 5 bases stayed unmatched. Germline V gives CDR1 LNHNV, CDR2 YYDKDF (reference sequence). The CDR3 loop reads CATSRTSGRPTTDTQYF. The CDR3 DNA sequence: TGTGCCACCAGCAGGACTAGCGGGAGGCCAACCACAGATACGCAGTATTTT.

The J gene is TRBJ2-5, the V gene TRBV10-3, with D possibly TRBD1 on 7 matching bases. CDR3 length equals 13 residues. V was pared by 9 bases and J by 4 bases, with 15 bases between. Germline assignment: CDR1 ENHRY and CDR2 SYGVKD. CDR3 protein: CAIRQGAGETQYF. Here the CDR3 DNA reads TGTGCCATTAGACAGGGAGCGGGAGAGACCCAGTACTTC.

The V gene is TRBV5-4, the J gene TRBJ2-3; D gene unclear. V was trimmed by 1 base and J by 0 bases, leaving 9 bases between them. Germline V lookup: CDR1 SGHNT, CDR2 YYREEE (reference sequence). The CDR3 covers 15 residues. CDR3 in DNA: TGTGCCAGCAGCTTGACAGTCCCTAGCACAGATACGCAGTATTTT. It encodes CASSLTVPSTDTQYF.

A single count supports this clone. For the CDR3, the DNA is TGTGCCAGCAGACGGGACAGCTCCTACGAGCAGTACTTC. Its protein product is CASRRDSSYEQYF. V is TRBV6-5 and J is TRBJ2-7, with 7 bases matching TRBD1. The CDR3 is 13 amino acids. Germline values: CDR1 MNHEY, CDR2 SVGAGI. V shed 6 bases and J 0 bases; nucleotides not matched to a gene: 2.

V is TRBV28 and J is TRBJ1-2, with a tentative D call TRBD1 (6 bases). V was shortened by 4 bases and J by 4 bases, with 10 bases between the two germline ends. Germline loops: CDR1 MDHEN, CDR2 SYDVKM. This CDR3 is built from 13 residues. CDR3: CASSSGEGYGYTF. The CDR3 DNA sequence: TGTGCCAGCAGTTCAGGGGAGGGCTATGGCTACACCTTC.

DNA for the CDR3: TGTGCCAGCAGTTTGGGTTGGTCGGATCAGCCCCAGCATTTT. Translated: CASSLGWSDQPQHF. The V call is TRBV27, the J call TRBJ1-5; no clear D. The V gene lost 3 bases and the J gene lost 5 bases, with 11 bases spanning the gap. This CDR3 contains 14 residues. Germline V gives CDR1 MNHEY, CDR2 SMNVEV (reference sequence).

This clone was detected only once. V usage is TRBV11-2 and J usage is TRBJ1-1, with 10 nucleotides matching TRBD1. There are 18 residues in the CDR3. The J segment lost 4 bases and the V segment lost 5 bases, leaving 16 bases of the junction unmatched. Germline loops: CDR1 SGHAT, CDR2 FQNNGV. CDR3 DNA: TGTGCCAGCAGCCCCTCGGGACAGGGGACAGCCTCGGGCACTGAAGCTTTCTTT. This sequence encodes CASSPSGQGTASGTEAFF.

As for this clone: At one end the junction does not follow the germline gene, possibly because of a read error. Different DNA sequences within this sample yield the same CDR3. The gene calls are TRBV28 and TRBJ2-7; D may be TRBD1 or TRBD2 (5 bases each). The CDR3 totals 11 residues. Germline CDR1 reads MDHEN; CDR2 reads SYDVKM. For the CDR3, the DNA is TGCGCCAGCAGTTTAGGGCAGGGACCCTACTTC. This sequence encodes CASSLGQGPYF.

The chain carries TRBV7-9 and TRBJ2-2; 8 bases are shared with TRBD2. The germline V gene encodes CDR1 SEHNR and CDR2 FQNEAQ (reference sequence). The CDR3 loop spans 13 amino acids. V was pared by 5 bases and J by 6 bases, with 2 bases of the junction left unmatched. The CDR3 protein is CASSPAGAGELFF. DNA of the CDR3: TGTGCCAGCAGCCCAGCGGGGGCCGGGGAGCTGTTTTTT.

This chain joins TRBV28 and TRBJ1-2, with 11 bases that match TRBD1. This CDR3 comprises 16 residues. Looked up from germline, CDR1 is MDHEN and CDR2 is SYDVKM. The J segment lost 4 bases and the V segment lost 2 bases, leaving 6 bases of the junction unmatched. In nucleotides, the CDR3 is TGTGCCAGCAGTTTAGGACAGGGGGCCCTTTTCTATGGCTACACCTTC. Protein product: CASSLGQGALFYGYTF.

This chain joins TRBV5-1 and TRBJ2-5; tentative D call: TRBD2 (5 bases). Trimming removed 0 bases at V and 5 bases at J, with 14 bases between. CDR1 SGHRS and CDR2 YFSETQ come from the germline V gene. The length of the CDR3 is 15 residues. The CDR3 sequence: CASSLARGQGETQYF. In nucleotides, the CDR3 is TGCGCCAGCAGCTTGGCCAGAGGGCAAGGGGAGACCCAGTACTTC.

The chain links TRBV9 to TRBJ2-2, with D unresolved. The CDR3 totals 16 residues. The V and J ends lost 0 bases and 0 bases respectively, with 9 bases between them. CDR1 SGDLS and CDR2 YYNGEE come from the germline V gene. CDR3 coding DNA: TGTGCCAGCAGCGTAGAGGCCCATCCGAACACCGGGGAGCTGTTTTTT. Protein: CASSVEAHPNTGELFF.

CDR3 sequence reads: CASSPNGGDTQYF. The DNA for the CDR3 is TGTGCCAGCAGTCCAAACGGGGGCGATACGCAGTATTTT. The chain couples TRBV27 to TRBJ2-3; D tentatively reads TRBD1 or TRBD2 (6 bases each). The CDR3 contains 13 residues. Per the germline V gene, CDR1 is MNHEY and CDR2 is SMNVEV (reference sequence). V was pared by 5 bases and J by 6 bases, with 12 bases between.

This clone was counted once. This rearrangement joins TRBV6-1 to TRBJ1-2, with D uncertain. Deletions cut 1 base from V and 4 bases from J, with 13 bases between. The length of the CDR3 is 15 residues. Germline CDR1 reads MNHNS; CDR2 reads SASEGT. CDR3 in amino acids: CASSEEGLSRYGYTF. CDR3 DNA sequence: TGTGCCAGCAGTGAAGAGGGCCTCTCACGCTATGGCTACACCTTC.

This rearrangement joins TRBV5-4 to TRBJ2-2, with D perhaps TRBD1 or TRBD2 (5 bases each). V lost 4 bases to trimming and J lost 1 base, with 14 bases between them. The CDR3 extends over 16 amino acids. CDR1 SGHNT and CDR2 YYREEE come from the germline V gene (reference sequence). DNA of the CDR3: TGTGCCAGCAGCCCCCAGGGAGTACTGAACACCGGGGAGCTGTTTTTT. This gives the protein CASSPQGVLNTGELFF.

The gene calls are TRBV30 and TRBJ2-5; D remains ambiguous. Germline V gives CDR1 GTSNPN, CDR2 SVGIG (reference sequence). The germline V and J ends were trimmed by 2 bases and 4 bases, with 8 bases remaining between them. The CDR3 has 12 residues. The CDR3 reads CAWSPHRETQYF. CDR3 nucleotides: TGTGCCTGGAGTCCCCACCGAGAGACCCAGTACTTC.

The chain's CDR3 is CASTLEQYF. In DNA, the CDR3 is TGTGCCAGCACCCTTGAGCAGTACTTC. This rearrangement joins TRBV11-3 to TRBJ2-7, with unresolved D. The CDR3 is 9 residues long. Germline V gene lookup returns CDR1 SGHNT and CDR2 YENEEA. V was shortened by 7 bases and J by 7 bases, with 5 bases between the two germline ends. Using reference TRBV11-3 and TRBJ2-7 for the parts outside the CDR3, the full variable domain is EAGVVQSPRYKIIEKKQPVAFWCNPISGHNTLYWYLQNLGQGPELLIRYENEEAVDDSQLPKDRFSAERLKGVDSTLKIQPAELGDSAVYLCASTLEQYFGPGTRLTVT.

V is TRBV30 and J is TRBJ2-7; 7 nucleotides agree with TRBD1. The germline CDR1 and CDR2 sequences are GTSNPN and SVGIG (reference sequence). This CDR3 is built from 13 residues. The trim removed 5 bases at V and 6 bases at J, leaving 10 bases unmatched. The CDR3 reads CAWQTGMTFEQYF. The CDR3 DNA sequence: TGTGCCTGGCAGACAGGGATGACATTCGAGCAGTACTTC.

The chain employs TRBV19 and TRBJ2-3, with 7 nucleotides matching TRBD2. Germline V lookup: CDR1 LNHDA, CDR2 SQIVND (reference sequence). After removal of 5 bases from V and 2 bases from J, the junction contained 13 bases not matched to a gene. CDR3 length: 17 amino acids. CDR3 in DNA: TGTGCCAGTAGTCATATCCCCGGGCGGGAGTTCACAGATACGCAGTATTTT. It yields the protein CASSHIPGREFTDTQYF.

The chain uses TRBV7-9 and TRBJ2-1, with D perhaps being TRBD1 or TRBD2 (6 bases each). This CDR3 spans 15 amino acids. Germline V gives CDR1 SEHNR, CDR2 FQNEAQ (reference sequence). V lost 2 bases to trimming and J lost 0 bases, with 8 bases between them. The CDR3 protein is CASSLRGDSYNEQFF. The CDR3 nucleotides read TGTGCCAGCAGCTTAAGGGGGGACTCCTACAATGAGCAGTTCTTC.

Remarks on this clone: The germline gene is not matched at one end of the junction; a read error may be the cause. The gene calls are TRBV7-7 and TRBJ2-2; D is unclear. CDR3 size: 13 residues. Germline V gene sequence: CDR1 SSHAT, CDR2 FNYEAQ (reference sequence). The CDR3 spells CASSINLAGELFF. CDR3 bases: TGTGCTAGCAGCATCAACTTAGCCGGGGAGCTGTTTTTT.

This clone appeared once. The chain joins TRBV9 to TRBJ1-1; 10 bases match TRBD1. The J segment lost 7 bases and the V segment lost 0 bases, leaving 9 bases of the junction unmatched. The CDR3 spans 16 residues. Germline V CDR1 and CDR2: SGDLS, YYNGEE. This CDR3 is CASSVEIGTGDFEAFF. The CDR3 nucleotides are TGTGCCAGCAGCGTAGAAATCGGGACAGGGGACTTTGAAGCTTTCTTT.